This TCR beta chain was identified in a study of shared clonotypes between healthy human individuals. Germline assignment: CDR1 SEHNR and CDR2 FQNEAQ (reference sequence). V lost 3 bases to trimming and J lost 1 base, with 13 bases between them. The CDR3 length is 15 residues. At deep level, the assay was performed. The genomic DNA of each subset was split evenly across several immunoSEQ plates. Here immunoSEQ multiplex PCR was the method, and the copy in TCRdb shows in-frame clones only, minus some. The sample contains about 2.1 million clones, 85% to 95% of which appear only once. The naive CD8 population came from CD45RO-negative cells selected for CCR7, without terminally differentiated effector memory CD45RA+ cells. Healthy and HIV-negative, the adult donors had no recent acute infections or vaccinations. Adults of Caucasian background living in Nashville, Tennessee made up all donors. This clone showed up just once.

This chain uses TRBV7-9 with TRBJ2-7; maybe TRBD1 (6 bases). The sample taken for sequencing was naive CD8+ T cells from PBMCs. This receptor was taken from a man younger than 30 in good health. Some clones in this sample may be carry-over from other donors' samples. The CDR3 reads CASSFVGASSYEQYF. The CDR3 coding sequence is TGTGCCAGCAGCTTCGTGGGGGCCTCATCCTACGAGCAGTACTTC.